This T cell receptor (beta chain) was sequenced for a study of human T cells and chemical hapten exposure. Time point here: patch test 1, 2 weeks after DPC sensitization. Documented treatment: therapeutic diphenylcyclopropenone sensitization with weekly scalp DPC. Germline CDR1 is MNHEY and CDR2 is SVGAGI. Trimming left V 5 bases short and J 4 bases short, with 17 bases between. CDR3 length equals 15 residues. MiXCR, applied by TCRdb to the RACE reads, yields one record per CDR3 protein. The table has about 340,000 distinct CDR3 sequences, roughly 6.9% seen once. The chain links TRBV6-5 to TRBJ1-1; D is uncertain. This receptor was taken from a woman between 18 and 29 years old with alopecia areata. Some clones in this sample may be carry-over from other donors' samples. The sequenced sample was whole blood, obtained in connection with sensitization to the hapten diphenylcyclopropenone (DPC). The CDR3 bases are TGTGCCAGCAGTACAGTGAAGGCCCCCCTCACTGAAGCTTTCTTT. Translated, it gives CASSTVKAPLTEAFF.